This TCR beta chain was recorded in a study of PD-1 blockade in classical Hodgkin lymphoma. Between the trimmed V and J ends, which lost 0 bases and 7 bases, there was a span of 11 bases. CDR3 length equals 15 residues. The germline V gene encodes CDR1 SGDLS and CDR2 YYNGEE. TCRdb keeps only in-frame clones here, not all; method: immunoSEQ multiplex PCR. The table includes 70,000 to 80,000 clones, 93% detected once. After autologous stem cell transplantation all patients relapsed, and prior brentuximab vedotin exposure differed between cohorts. The material was peripheral blood mononuclear cells (PBMCs), obtained at baseline. The sequence was obtained from a human donor with classical Hodgkin lymphoma. The J gene is TRBJ1-6, the V gene TRBV9; D may be TRBD1 (5 bases). DNA of the CDR3: TGTGCCAGCAGCGTAGCTGGGGCGGGAAATTCACCCCTCCACTTT. Translation: CASSVAGAGNSPLHF.